This entry lists 5 T cell receptor beta chains sequenced from one sample in a study of blood T cells in healthy people across ages. Primers used in a second PCR of about 7 to 11 cycles were a sample-barcoded 5' primer and a J-beta primer mix. TCRdb ran MiXCR on the 5' RACE reads and lists one entry per CDR3 protein. This table holds almost 800,000 distinct CDR3 sequences, 58% found once. The specimen sequenced was blood. The receptors come from a man aged 25-45 years in good health.

J is TRBJ1-5 and V is TRBV6-2 or TRBV6-3, with D possibly TRBD1 on 5 matching bases. Trimming stripped 5 bases from V and 9 bases from J, with 8 bases between. Germline V gene data show CDR1 as MNHEY and CDR2 as SVGEGT. The CDR3 runs 11 residues. The CDR3 nucleotides are TGTGCCAGCAGTACCGGGGGGCCCCAGCATTTT. The encoded protein is CASSTGGPQHF.

The chain uses TRBV29-1 and TRBJ1-2; D not certain. Germline assignment: CDR1 SQVTM and CDR2 ANQGSEA. This CDR3 has 11 amino acids. With 4 bases removed from V and 3 bases from J, the gap between germline ends came to 6 bases. CDR3 sequence (DNA): TGCAGCGTTGTTGCAGACTATGGCTACACCTTC. As protein: CSVVADYGYTF.

The rearrangement joins TRBV12-3 or TRBV12-4 to TRBJ2-1; 8 positions agree with TRBD2. This CDR3 has 14 amino acids. V dropped 7 bases and J dropped 7; count of bases not matched to a gene: 9. The CDR3 protein is CASKYGGALNEQFF. The CDR3 DNA sequence: TGTGCCAGCAAATACGGGGGGGCGTTAAATGAGCAGTTCTTC.

The genes are TRBV9 and TRBJ2-1, with D unresolved. Germline CDR1 SGDLS, CDR2 YYNGEE. V lost 0 bases and J 0 bases, leaving 7 bases between the germline ends. The CDR3 loop spans 15 amino acids. This CDR3 is CASSVGIVSYNEQFF. DNA for the CDR3: TGTGCCAGCAGCGTAGGGATCGTCTCCTACAATGAGCAGTTCTTC.

This clonotype was seen a single time. This chain connects TRBV28 to TRBJ2-7; 9 bases are shared with TRBD1. Germline trimming cut 7 bases from V and 5 bases from J; bases unmatched to any gene: 9. The CDR3 runs to 14 residues. Germline CDR1 is MDHEN and CDR2 is SYDVKM. DNA for the CDR3: TGTGCCAGCACCAGGGACAGGGTGGTCAACGAGCAGTACTTC. Encoded protein: CASTRDRVVNEQYF.